This T cell receptor (beta chain) was recovered during a study of T-cell reconstitution after alpha-beta-depleted transplantation in children. The CDR3 is made up of 15 amino acids. CDR1 and CDR2 (germline): DFQATT, SNEGSKA (reference sequence). V gave up 1 base and J gave up 0 bases; unmatched junction bases: 2. Study-wide findings and caveats: The origin of high day-60 TCRbeta diversity in some patients lay in surviving recipient T cells and thymic progenitors. Where alpha-beta T cells came from about two months after transplant was reportedly several hundred expanded graft clones. When one year had passed after transplant, most T-cell counts and diversity came from newly produced T cells.

This clonotype was recorded a few times. No antigen is known for it. Unique molecular identifiers were incorporated into the prepared TCRbeta library. One entry per CDR3 protein results from TCRdb running MiXCR on the PCR reads. The sample records more than 500,000 distinct CDR3 sequences, around 10% being singletons. The source of this sequence is a female patient aged 2-15 years who had a stem cell transplant for aplastic anemia, so the T cells may come from the graft donor. The material was PBMCs, mostly from graft donor cells, obtained 180 days after TCRalphabeta/CD19-depleted stem cell transplant. The chain recombines TRBV20-1 with TRBJ2-1; 8 bases align to TRBD2. The CDR3 reads CSARAAGGSYNEQFF. In DNA, the CDR3 is TGCAGTGCTAGAGCGGCGGGAGGCTCCTACAATGAGCAGTTCTTC.